The clone carrying this TCR beta chain came up a few times. No antigen is known for it. The data are from a study of T cell repertoires in cytomegalovirus infection. Overall study findings and caveats: Predominance within the ex vivo response was attributable to HLA-C-restricted CMV-specific TCR beta clonotypes.

The V and J ends lost 6 bases and 5 bases, in that order; junction bases with no gene match: 10. Germline V gives CDR1 WSHSY, CDR2 SAAADI. The CDR3 consists of 15 residues. A single record per CDR3 protein comes from TCRdb applying MiXCR to the reads. The sample carries roughly 990,000 distinct CDR3 sequences, more than 25% recorded once. The source of this sequence is a human donor in good health (CMV status not recorded). Some clones in this sample may be carry-over from other donors' samples. Sequences were derived from cultured CD8+ T cells from PBMCs, sampled from culture after CMV antigen stimulation. The rearrangement joins TRBV10-2 to TRBJ2-1; 7 bases fit TRBD2. The CDR3 DNA is TGCGCCAGCAGGGAGAGGACTAGTATCCACAATGAGCAGTTCTTC. It yields the protein CASRERTSIHNEQFF.